This T cell receptor beta chain is from a study of cytomegalovirus exposure and HLA in healthy donors. General study results and limits: Later, an analysis found that TCR clusters from the first cohort tended to co-occur in the approximately 130 validation repertoires. Associated with cytomegalovirus, according to the listing, were 150 to 200 TCR beta chains.

Using immunoSEQ multiplex PCR, the repertoire was profiled, and TCRdb retains in-frame clones only, with some absent. The sample has about 150,000 clones, about 86% seen once. V lost 2 bases to trimming and J lost 0 bases, with 11 bases between them. Germline values: CDR1 MNHEY, CDR2 SVGAGI. This CDR3 contains 16 residues. With respect to this clone: The target antigen is unknown.

The clonotype was recovered from a human donor in good health. Sequences were obtained from PBMCs. The chain recombines TRBV6-5 with TRBJ1-3; D unresolved. CDR3 coding DNA: TGTGCCAGCAGTTACACGCGTCCTAGCTCTGGAAACACCATATATTTT. Amino acid sequence: CASSYTRPSSGNTIYF.